This entry lists 30 T cell receptor beta chains sequenced from one sample in a study of T-cell reconstitution after alpha-beta-depleted transplantation in children. Construction of the TCRbeta library involved unique molecular identifiers. A single record per CDR3 protein comes from TCRdb applying MiXCR to the PCR reads. The sample contains 800,000 to 1,000,000 distinct CDR3 sequences, about 29% of which appear only once. Sample: PBMCs, mostly from graft donor cells, taken 360 days after TCRalphabeta/CD19-depleted stem cell transplant. These receptors all come from a boy under two years old who had a stem cell transplant for SCID, so the T cells may come from the graft donor.

The gene calls are TRBV28 and TRBJ2-7; weak D call: TRBD1 (6 bases). Trimming stripped 5 bases from V and 2 bases from J, with 13 bases between. Germline V gene sequence: CDR1 MDHEN, CDR2 SYDVKM. This CDR3 has 14 amino acids. The CDR3 sequence: CASSPQQGPYEQYF. The DNA of the CDR3 is TGTGCCAGCAGTCCTCAACAGGGTCCCTACGAGCAGTACTTC.

The CDR3 loop is CASSLGIDREEDTQYF. The CDR3 DNA follows: TGTGCCAGCAGCTTAGGTATAGACAGGGAGGAAGATACGCAGTATTTT. The chain joins TRBV11-2 to TRBJ2-3; maybe TRBD1 (7 bases). The germline V gene encodes CDR1 SGHAT and CDR2 FQNNGV. V was shortened by 1 base and J by 5 bases, with 16 bases between the two germline ends. The CDR3 totals 16 residues.

The chain links TRBV12-3 or TRBV12-4 to TRBJ1-4; 12 positions agree with TRBD1. Trimming cost V 0 bases and J 11 bases; bases outside gene matches: 4. The CDR3 has 15 amino acids. The CDR3 DNA follows: TGTGCCAGCAGTTTAGCCCCCGGGACAGGGGGCAAACTGTTTTTT. Protein sequence: CASSLAPGTGGKLFF.

This clonotype was detected a few times. The gene calls are TRBV10-3 and TRBJ2-7; D may be TRBD2 (6 bases). The V end was cut by 10 bases, the J end by 5 bases, with 15 bases between. Germline V gene data show CDR1 as ENHRY and CDR2 as SYGVKD. This CDR3 is built from 12 residues. CDR3 loop: CATAIGGNEQYF. CDR3 DNA sequence: TGTGCCACCGCAATCGGAGGGAACGAGCAGTACTTC.

This clonotype has a handful of counts. The rearrangement links TRBV9 to TRBJ2-1; no definite D call. Trimming cost V 2 bases and J 4 bases, with 7 bases left between them. The germline V gene encodes CDR1 SGDLS and CDR2 YYNGEE. The CDR3 is 13 amino acids. CDR3 sequence: CASSVTEYNEQFF. CDR3 coding DNA: TGTGCCAGCAGCGTTACAGAGTACAATGAGCAGTTCTTC.

The CDR3 DNA reads TGCGCCAGCAGCCGGGGACAGGGGACAACTAATGAAAAACTGTTTTTT. Its protein product is CASSRGQGTTNEKLFF. The V call is TRBV5-1, the J call TRBJ1-4, with TRBD1 matching over 10 bases. J gave up 0 bases and V 4 bases, and 3 bases lay outside the gene matches. Germline CDR1 and CDR2: SGHRS and YFSETQ. The CDR3 contains 16 residues.

The V and J genes are TRBV12-3 or TRBV12-4 and TRBJ2-7; no definite D call. This CDR3 has 13 residues. Trimming removed 4 bases at V and 6 bases at J, with 13 bases between. CDR3 sequence (DNA): TGTGCCAGCAGTTGGAACACCTACAGCGAGCAGTACTTC. This codes for CASSWNTYSEQYF.

This clonotype has a handful of counts. No conserved phenylalanine or tryptophan is present at the end of the CDR3, so a read error is the likely explanation. Because the CDR3's place on the DNA is in doubt, the DNA is left out and the CDR3 is given as listed by TCRdb. V gene TRBV29-1 combines with J gene TRBJ1-4. The CDR3 is 9 amino acids long, termini counted. Germline assignment: CDR1 SQVTM and CDR2 ANQGSEA. CDR3: CSVEAPEIN.

A few counts support this clonotype. This chain links TRBV5-1 with TRBJ2-1; D gene ambiguous. Germline lookup yields CDR1 SGHRS and CDR2 YFSETQ. The CDR3 contains 12 residues. Trimming shortened V by 4 bases and J by 5 bases, and 7 bases separated the two germline ends. Here the CDR3 DNA reads TGCGCCAGCAGCCGTCCAAACAATGAGCAGTTCTTC. Its protein product is CASSRPNNEQFF.

In its sample, this clonotype was seen a few times. The chain combines TRBV2 with TRBJ2-1; D possibly corresponds to TRBD2 (6 bases). Looked up from germline, CDR1 is SNHLY and CDR2 is FYNNEI. CDR3 length: 14 residues. V lost 4 bases, J lost 2 bases, and 9 bases lay in between. The CDR3 bases are TGTGCCAGCAGTGGGAGGGAACCCTACAATGAGCAGTTCTTC. Protein sequence: CASSGREPYNEQFF.

This clonotype was recorded a few times. The chain combines TRBV6-5 with TRBJ2-7; D is possibly TRBD1 (5 bases). Deletions cut 0 bases from V and 6 bases from J, with 12 bases between. The CDR3 runs 14 residues. The germline gives CDR1 MNHEY, CDR2 SVGAGI. CDR3 DNA: TGTGCCAGCAGTTACTCGACCAGGGATCGCGAGCAGTACTTC. Its protein product is CASSYSTRDREQYF.

The chain joins TRBV10-2 to TRBJ1-2; weak D call: TRBD1 (5 bases). V gave up 2 bases and J gave up 3 bases, with 10 bases separating them. Germline V lookup: CDR1 WSHSY, CDR2 SAAADI. The CDR3 has 14 amino acids. CDR3: CASSEGGEHYGYTF. Here the CDR3 DNA reads TGCGCCAGCAGTGAGGGGGGGGAGCACTATGGCTACACCTTC.

The rearrangement links TRBV24-1 to TRBJ2-1; D tentatively fits TRBD1 or TRBD2 (5 bases each). There are 14 residues in the CDR3. The germline CDR1 and CDR2 sequences are KGHDR and SFDVKD. Trimming shortened V by 4 bases and J by 9 bases, and 15 bases separated the two germline ends. The CDR3 DNA sequence: TGTGCCACCAGTGAGGGTTATGAGGGGTCTGAGCAGTTCTTC. Protein: CATSEGYEGSEQFF.

The J gene is TRBJ2-1, the V gene TRBV9, with D uncertain. The CDR3 is 15 residues long. The V and J ends lost 3 bases and 9 bases respectively, with 19 bases between them. Per germline, CDR1 SGDLS and CDR2 YYNGEE. As DNA, the CDR3 is TGTGCCAGCAGCGCCTTCCTCACCTTAGGCGGTGAGCAGTTCTTC. Protein: CASSAFLTLGGEQFF.

The V call is TRBV27, the J call TRBJ2-7; 9 nucleotides agree with TRBD1. Germline V gene lookup returns CDR1 MNHEY and CDR2 SMNVEV (reference sequence). Trimming took 4 bases from V and 7 from J; bases not matched to a gene: 8. The CDR3 loop spans 14 amino acids. The CDR3: CASSSQQGAGEQYF. Written as DNA, the CDR3 is TGTGCCAGCAGTTCGCAACAGGGGGCGGGGGAGCAGTACTTC.

This clonotype was observed a handful of times. The chain is built from TRBV7-2 and TRBJ2-3, with a tentative D call TRBD2 (6 bases). CDR3 length: 14 residues. The V and J ends lost 11 bases and 1 base respectively, with 16 bases between them. Germline V gene data show CDR1 as SGHTA and CDR2 as FQGNSA. The CDR3, as DNA: TGTGCCTGCGGTAGGGGAGGACGCACAGATACGCAGTATTTT. Translated, it gives CACGRGGRTDTQYF. Filled out from reference TRBV7-2 and TRBJ2-3, the complete variable domain reads GAGVSQSPSNKVTEKGKDVELRCDPISGHTALYWYRQSLGQGLEFLIYFQGNSAPDKSGLPSDRFSAERTGGSVSTLTIQRTQQEDSAVYLCACGRGGRTDTQYFGPGTRLTVL.

This clonotype was seen a single time. V and J are TRBV3-1 and TRBJ2-6; D not certain. V lost 4 bases and J lost 0, with 10 bases in between. The CDR3 totals 16 residues. CDR1 and CDR2 (germline): LGHDT, YNNKEL (reference sequence). CDR3 sequence: CASSLMRFSGANVLTF. CDR3 DNA: TGTGCCAGCAGCCTCATGAGGTTCTCTGGGGCCAACGTCCTGACTTTC. Based on the CDR3 plus reference TRBV3-1 and TRBJ2-6, the full variable domain is DTAVSQTPKYLVTQMGNDKSIKCEQNLGHDTMYWYKQDSKKFLKIMFSYNNKELIINETVPNRFSPKSPDKAHLNLHINSLELGDSAVYFCASSLMRFSGANVLTFGAGSRLTVL.

This clonotype has more than one count but fewer than ten. This chain links TRBV5-1 with TRBJ1-1; TRBD1 is a possible D gene (5 bases). Germline CDR1 and CDR2: SGHRS and YFSETQ. The CDR3 has 15 amino acids. V lost 4 bases and J 4 bases, leaving 17 bases between the germline ends. CDR3 sequence reads: CASSPLQGLGTEAFF. The CDR3 region has the DNA TGCGCCAGCAGCCCCCTCCAGGGCCTCGGCACTGAAGCTTTCTTT. The full variable domain, rest sourced from reference TRBV5-1 and TRBJ1-1, is KAGVTQTPRYLIKTRGQQVTLSCSPISGHRSVSWYQQTPGQGLQFLFEYFSETQRNKGNFPGRFSGRQFSNSRSEMNVSTLELGDSALYLCASSPLQGLGTEAFFGQGTRLTVV.

Only one count was recorded for this clonotype. The chain is built from TRBV7-2 and TRBJ2-7; no clear D. V was cut by 5 bases and J by 2 bases, with 19 bases left in between. The CDR3 contains 16 residues. CDR1 SGHTA and CDR2 FQGNSA come from the germline V gene. CDR3 nucleotides: TGTGCCAGCAGCCCTCGGACGGCGGTCCCTCCCTACGAGCAGTACTTC. This gives the protein CASSPRTAVPPYEQYF.

The V call is TRBV6-1, the J call TRBJ1-2, with D possibly TRBD1 on 5 matching bases. The ends were cut back, 5 bases at V and 8 bases at J, with 18 bases in the middle. This CDR3 is 14 amino acids long. CDR1 and CDR2 (germline): MNHNS, SASEGT. CDR3 nucleotides: TGTGCCAGCAGTCGCCTTTGGGCAGGGAACGGCTACACCTTC. Residues: CASSRLWAGNGYTF.

This chain joins TRBV4-2 and TRBJ1-5; a possible D gene is TRBD1 (5 bases). Germline-derived CDR1 and CDR2 are LGHNA and YNFKEQ. CDR3 length equals 14 residues. Trimming left V 0 bases short and J 7 bases short, with 10 bases between. The CDR3 nucleotides are TGTGCCAGCAGCCAAGAGGATGGGACCCAGCCCCAGCATTTT. Translated, it gives CASSQEDGTQPQHF.

This clonotype appeared a few times. The genes are TRBV20-1 and TRBJ2-7, with TRBD1 matching 7 bases. This CDR3 has 13 amino acids. The germline V gene has CDR1 DFQATT and CDR2 SNEGSKA (reference sequence). Unmatched junction bases numbered 9, after V lost 6 bases and J lost 4 bases. The CDR3 bases are TGCAGTGCCCTAGATACAGGGGCGTACGAGCAGTACTTC. The encoded protein is CSALDTGAYEQYF.

The V gene is TRBV5-1, the J gene TRBJ2-7; 7 bases agree with TRBD2. Germline V CDR1 and CDR2: SGHRS, YFSETQ. V shed 3 bases, J shed 3 bases, and the junction held 9 bases outside the gene matches. This CDR3 region has 15 residues. CDR3 region: CASSSSLAGDYEQYF. The DNA of the CDR3 is TGCGCCAGCAGCTCCTCCCTGGCGGGGGACTACGAGCAGTACTTC.

The chain couples TRBV11-3 to TRBJ2-1; D is uncertain. The germline gives CDR1 SGHNT, CDR2 YENEEA. V lost 2 bases and J 0 bases, leaving 11 bases between the germline ends. This CDR3 is 16 amino acids long. The DNA of the CDR3 is TGTGCCAGCAGCTTAAGCGCCGTCAGCTCCTACAATGAGCAGTTCTTC. Translating gives CASSLSAVSSYNEQFF.

J is TRBJ1-5 and V is TRBV20-1; maybe TRBD1 (6 bases). The CDR3 totals 14 residues. V lost 5 bases and J 0 bases, leaving 11 bases between the germline ends. The V gene's germline CDR1 is DFQATT and CDR2 SNEGSKA (reference sequence). The CDR3: CSARTANSNQPQHF. Here the CDR3 DNA reads TGCAGTGCTCGGACAGCAAATAGCAATCAGCCCCAGCATTTT.

This chain uses TRBV4-1 with TRBJ2-2; weak D call: TRBD2 (6 bases). Germline lookup yields CDR1 MGHRA and CDR2 YSYEKL. V shed 7 bases and J shed 7 bases, with 16 bases lying between them. The CDR3 is made up of 14 amino acids. The CDR3 spells CASIDVLGGGELFF. The CDR3 coding sequence is TGCGCCAGCATTGACGTCCTCGGGGGCGGGGAGCTGTTTTTT.

V and J are TRBV14 and TRBJ2-2; the match to TRBD2 covers 7 bases. The germline gives CDR1 SGHDN, CDR2 FVKESK. The CDR3 has 18 residues. Germline trimming cut 0 bases from V and 1 base from J; bases unmatched to any gene: 8. CDR3 loop: CASSQDRRLALNTGELFF. The CDR3 DNA reads TGTGCCAGCAGCCAAGATCGGCGACTAGCCCTGAACACCGGGGAGCTGTTTTTT.

This clonotype was seen a handful of times. The genes are TRBV6-1 and TRBJ2-3; TRBD2 might be the D (6 bases). This CDR3 region has 13 residues. Trimming removed 6 bases at V and 10 bases at J, with 17 bases between. Germline V lookup: CDR1 MNHNS, CDR2 SASEGT. The DNA of the CDR3 is TGTGCCAGCAGCCCGGGACTTGCCTCGGCGCAGTATTTT. Protein: CASSPGLASAQYF.

The CDR3 protein is CASSTLTLSTDTQYF. Written as DNA, the CDR3 is TGTGCCAGCAGCACACTGACCCTTAGCACAGATACGCAGTATTTT. The rearrangement links TRBV5-6 to TRBJ2-3; D is unclear. Germline loops: CDR1 SGHDT, CDR2 YYEEEE. The CDR3 consists of 15 residues. Trimming shortened V by 4 bases and J by 0 bases, and 12 bases separated the two germline ends. Complete variable domain (other parts from reference TRBV5-6 and TRBJ2-3): DAGVTQSPTHLIKTRGQQVTLRCSPKSGHDTVSWYQQALGQGPQFIFQYYEEEERQRGNFPDRFSGHQFPNYSSELNVNALLLGDSALYLCASSTLTLSTDTQYFGPGTRLTVL.

As regards this clonotype: Its ends do not fully match the called genes, so a read error is possible. The chain has TRBV5-1 and TRBJ2-7, with a weak D call TRBD1 (6 bases). Germline loops: CDR1 SGHRS, CDR2 YFSETQ. CDR3 length: 14 amino acids. The CDR3 protein is CASSLGDTSYEQYF. CDR3 DNA: TGTGCCAGCAGTTTAGGGGACACATCCTACGAGCAGTACTTC. Supplemented by reference TRBV5-1 and TRBJ2-7, the full variable domain reads KAGVTQTPRYLIKTRGQQVTLSCSPISGHRSVSWYQQTPGQGLQFLFEYFSETQRNKGNFPGRFSGRQFSNSRSEMNVSTLELGDSALYLCASSLGDTSYEQYFGPGTRLTVT.